The TCR beta chain described here comes from a study of early T cells in non-severe SARS-CoV-2 infection. As for the study in general: Chains stayed unpaired after sequencing of bulk RNA from unsorted whole blood. Study-wide findings and caveats: VDJdb matching favored anti-spike CD8 responses, missing private and CD4 specificities.

There are many counts of this clonotype. Its specificity is not known. Researchers tagged individual cDNA molecules with unique molecular identifiers. TCRdb reprocessed the 5' RACE reads with MiXCR, giving one entry per CDR3 protein. The sample lists 80,000 to 95,000 distinct CDR3 sequences, 12% seen once, with 6.5% in the top ten. The TCR originated in an adult who was a healthcare worker with PCR-confirmed SARS-CoV-2 infection or an uninfected control (not recorded which). Sequenced sample: whole blood.

CDR3 in amino acids: CASGSPRGQFF. CDR3 coding DNA: TGTGCTAGTGGTTCCCCCAGGGGGCAGTTCTTC. The chain uses TRBV12-5 and TRBJ2-1; tentative D call: TRBD1 (6 bases). The CDR3 has 11 residues. V dropped 4 bases and J dropped 12 bases, with 10 bases sitting between them. Germline CDR1 LGHNT, CDR2 FRNRAP.